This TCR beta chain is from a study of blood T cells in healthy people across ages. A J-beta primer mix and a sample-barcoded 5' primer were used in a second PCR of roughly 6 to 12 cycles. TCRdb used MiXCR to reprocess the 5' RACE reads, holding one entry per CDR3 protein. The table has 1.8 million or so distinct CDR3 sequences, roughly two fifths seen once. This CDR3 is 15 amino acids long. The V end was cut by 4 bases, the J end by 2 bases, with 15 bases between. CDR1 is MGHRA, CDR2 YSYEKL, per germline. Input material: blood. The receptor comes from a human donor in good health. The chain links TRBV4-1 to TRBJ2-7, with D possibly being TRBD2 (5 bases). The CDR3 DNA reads TGCGCCAGCAGCCTGAGCCGGACTTTTCCCTACGAGCAGTACTTC. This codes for CASSLSRTFPYEQYF.